The next 20 T cell receptor beta chains were all read from a single sample in a study of blood T cell repertoires in COVID-19. This table comes from immunoSEQ multiplex PCR, and its TCRdb copy is limited to in-frame clones, with some not included. Found here are about 45,000 clones, 85% to 95% of them singletons; the top ten hold 5% to 6%. The sequencing sample was made of peripheral blood. The receptors were gathered from a human donor in a cohort sampled during active COVID-19.

V usage is TRBV5-4 and J usage is TRBJ1-1, with unresolved D. The CDR3 has 17 residues. V gave up 4 bases and J gave up 1 base, with 20 bases separating them. CDR1 is SGHNT and CDR2 is YYREEE in the germline V gene (reference sequence). In DNA form, the CDR3 reads TGTGCCAGCAGCCAAGGTTGGTTCCGTGGAGCGAACACTGAAGCTTTCTTT. It specifies CASSQGWFRGANTEAFF.

J is TRBJ2-1 and V is TRBV3-1 (or the pseudogene TRBV3-2); 9 bases map to TRBD1. The CDR3 contains 15 residues. CDR1 LGHDT and CDR2 YNNKEL come from the germline V gene (reference sequence). The J segment lost 4 bases and the V segment lost 1 base, leaving 2 bases of the junction unmatched. CDR3 sequence reads: CASSQGTGEYNEQFF. The DNA for the CDR3 is TGTGCCAGCAGCCAAGGGACAGGGGAGTACAATGAGCAGTTCTTC.

The chain uses TRBV7-2 and TRBJ1-1, with no clear D. With 5 bases removed from V and 2 bases from J, the gap between germline ends came to 12 bases. CDR1 is SGHTA, CDR2 FQGNSA, per germline. The CDR3 runs 14 residues. CDR3 protein: CASSPGMSNTEAFF. CDR3 coding DNA: TGTGCCAGCAGCCCAGGAATGAGTAACACTGAAGCTTTCTTT.

The chain uses TRBV4-2 and TRBJ2-7, with 10 bases aligning to TRBD1. The CDR3 sequence is 16 residues long. J was trimmed by 5 bases and V by 0 bases; bases with no gene match: 7. Germline-derived CDR1 and CDR2 are LGHNA and YNFKEQ. In nucleotides, the CDR3 is TGTGCCAGCAGCCAAGACCGGGGACAGGGGTTCGACGAGCAGTACTTC. The encoded protein is CASSQDRGQGFDEQYF.

The chain joins TRBV7-6 to TRBJ2-7; a weak D match, TRBD2 (5 bases). CDR1 is SGHVS and CDR2 is FNYEAQ in the germline V gene. The V gene lost 4 bases and the J gene lost 5 bases, with 15 bases spanning the gap. This CDR3 spans 14 amino acids. CDR3: CASSSLPGNHEQYF. The CDR3 coding sequence is TGTGCCAGCAGCTCTCTTCCCGGGAATCACGAGCAGTACTTC.

This clone was seen only once. V usage is TRBV5-6 and J usage is TRBJ2-2; D remains ambiguous. The germline V gene encodes CDR1 SGHDT and CDR2 YYEEEE. V shed 0 bases and J shed 2 bases, with 5 bases lying between them. CDR3 length equals 14 residues. CDR3 bases: TGTGCCAGCAGCTTGGGGCAAAACACCGGGGAGCTGTTTTTT. It translates to CASSLGQNTGELFF.

The chain combines TRBV9 with TRBJ2-1; 8 bases fit TRBD2. This CDR3 is 16 amino acids long. Germline CDR1 reads SGDLS; CDR2 reads YYNGEE. The J segment lost 9 bases and the V segment lost 0 bases, leaving 11 bases of the junction unmatched. The chain's CDR3 is CASSVVAGGVNIEQFF. The CDR3 DNA sequence: TGTGCCAGCAGCGTAGTGGCGGGGGGTGTTAATATTGAGCAGTTCTTC.

The rearrangement links TRBV10-3 to TRBJ2-3; 8 bases agree with TRBD1. The CDR3 runs 16 residues. CDR1 is ENHRY and CDR2 is SYGVKD in the germline V gene. Trimming removed 10 bases from V and 1 base from J; junction bases left unmatched: 13. The CDR3: CATSLPDREGTDTQYF. CDR3 sequence (DNA): TGTGCCACCTCATTGCCGGACAGGGAAGGCACAGATACGCAGTATTTT.

The chain recombines TRBV6-2 or TRBV6-3 with TRBJ2-5; TRBD2 aligns across 11 bases. Germline CDR1 MNHEY, CDR2 SVGEGT. This CDR3 comprises 15 residues. The trim removed 5 bases at V and 2 bases at J, leaving 4 bases unmatched. In nucleotides, the CDR3 is TGTGCCAGCAGTACTAGCGGGGGACTACAAGAGACCCAGTACTTC. It translates to CASSTSGGLQETQYF.

This chain joins TRBV7-2 and TRBJ2-7; 10 positions agree with TRBD1. After removal of 4 bases from V and 7 bases from J, the junction contained 10 bases not matched to a gene. Germline CDR1 and CDR2: SGHTA and FQGNSA. This CDR3 comprises 15 residues. CDR3 in amino acids: CASSSRGQGLWEQYF. The CDR3 DNA reads TGTGCCAGCAGCTCAAGGGGACAGGGGTTGTGGGAGCAGTACTTC.

The gene calls are TRBV27 and TRBJ1-1, with 9 nucleotides matching TRBD1. Looked up from germline, CDR1 is MNHEY and CDR2 is SMNVEV (reference sequence). V shed 5 bases and J 3 bases; nucleotides not matched to a gene: 4. CDR3 length equals 14 residues. The CDR3 DNA is TGTGCCAGCAGTACAGGGGGCTGGGACACTGAAGCTTTCTTT. As protein: CASSTGGWDTEAFF.

The chain couples TRBV24-1 to TRBJ2-5; 9 bases map to TRBD1. Germline lookup yields CDR1 KGHDR and CDR2 SFDVKD. The CDR3 consists of 18 residues. Germline trimming cut 0 bases from V and 0 bases from J; bases unmatched to any gene: 7. As DNA, the CDR3 is TGTGCCACCAGTGATTTGAGGGGGGGACAGGGATACCAAGAGACCCAGTACTTC. Translated, it gives CATSDLRGGQGYQETQYF.

The rearrangement links TRBV28 to TRBJ1-4, with 11 bases lining up with TRBD1. J was trimmed by 8 bases and V by 7 bases; bases with no gene match: 15. The CDR3 covers 17 residues. Germline CDR1 reads MDHEN; CDR2 reads SYDVKM. The CDR3 reads CASTWTGGLGVREKLFF. In DNA form, the CDR3 reads TGTGCCAGCACCTGGACAGGGGGCCTAGGAGTTAGGGAAAAACTGTTTTTT.

The rearrangement uses TRBV3-1 (or the pseudogene TRBV3-2) and TRBJ1-1; 7 bases align to TRBD1. Germline V CDR1 and CDR2: LGHDT, YNNKEL (reference sequence). The J segment lost 7 bases and the V segment lost 2 bases, leaving 7 bases of the junction unmatched. The CDR3 runs 14 residues. CDR3 region: CASSQYRRDSEAFF. The CDR3 bases are TGTGCCAGCAGCCAATACCGCCGGGACAGTGAAGCTTTCTTT.

The chain uses TRBV5-4 and TRBJ2-5, with 11 nucleotides matching TRBD1. Germline-derived CDR1 and CDR2 are SGHNT and YYREEE (reference sequence). V lost 4 bases, J lost 2 bases, and 4 bases stayed unmatched. This CDR3 has 15 residues. The DNA of the CDR3 is TGTGCCAGCAGCGGGGGACAGGGGGGGCAAGAGACCCAGTACTTC. Amino acid sequence: CASSGGQGGQETQYF.

V and J are TRBV5-6 and TRBJ2-1, with TRBD1 matching over 11 bases. CDR1 and CDR2 (germline): SGHDT, YYEEEE. Trimming cost V 3 bases and J 6 bases; bases outside gene matches: 2. The CDR3 runs to 14 residues. The CDR3 is CASSYGTGGNEQFF. CDR3 bases: TGTGCCAGCAGCTATGGGACAGGGGGCAATGAGCAGTTCTTC.

The V gene is TRBV19, the J gene TRBJ2-3, with 12 bases identical to TRBD2. Germline lookup yields CDR1 LNHDA and CDR2 SQIVND (reference sequence). This CDR3 contains 16 residues. The J segment lost 1 base and the V segment lost 5 bases, leaving 4 bases of the junction unmatched. The CDR3 DNA is TGTGCCAGTAGTCGCCTAGCGGGAGGGCGCACAGATACGCAGTATTTT. Amino acids: CASSRLAGGRTDTQYF.

This clone has a handful of counts. V usage is TRBV12-3 or TRBV12-4 and J usage is TRBJ1-5, with D unresolved. V was cut by 5 bases and J by 11 bases, with 16 bases left in between. The CDR3 runs 13 residues. The CDR3 nucleotides are TGTGCCAGCAGTCAATTAGCCGATTCGTCCCAGCATTTT. Translation: CASSQLADSSQHF.

This sequence joins TRBV6-6 and TRBJ2-7; 8 nucleotides line up with TRBD1. The germline gives CDR1 MNHNY, CDR2 SVGAGI (reference sequence). This CDR3 spans 16 amino acids. V lost 1 base and J lost 3; bases outside the gene matches: 8. The CDR3: CASSYYGQGADYEQYF. CDR3 DNA: TGTGCCAGCAGTTACTACGGGCAGGGGGCAGACTACGAGCAGTACTTC.

The rearrangement joins TRBV5-4 to TRBJ2-7; D might be TRBD1 (6 bases). Trimming pared 3 bases from V and 1 base from J, leaving 14 bases between. Germline CDR1 is SGHNT and CDR2 is YYREEE (reference sequence). The CDR3 is 15 amino acids. The CDR3 is CASSSTGLSSYEQYF. CDR3 sequence (DNA): TGTGCCAGCAGCTCCACAGGGTTATCGTCCTACGAGCAGTACTTC. The full variable domain, completed using reference TRBV5-4 and TRBJ2-7, is ETGVTQSPTHLIKTRGQQVTLRCSSQSGHNTVSWYQQALGQGPQFIFQYYREEENGRGNFPPRFSGLQFPNYSSELNVNALELDDSALYLCASSSTGLSSYEQYFGPGTRLTVT.